This T cell receptor beta chain is drawn from a study of blood T cell repertoires in COVID-19. In germline, CDR1 is ENHRY, CDR2 SYGVKD. Germline trimming cut 0 bases from V and 6 bases from J; bases unmatched to any gene: 3. The CDR3 is 14 residues long. Recruitment covered 20 to 25 US areas and drew participants whose ages spanned about 18 to 89 years. Clones were read by immunoSEQ multiplex PCR, and TCRdb kept only the in-frame ones, dropping some. Of some 460,000 clones in the sample, approximately 90% were seen once. The chain has TRBV10-3 and TRBJ1-2; 8 bases align to TRBD1. Source material: PBMCs or T cells enriched from blood (not recorded which). The source is a woman under 30 with acute COVID-19. The CDR3 nucleotides are TGTGCCATCAGTGAGTCTCAGGGGGCAGATGGCTACACCTTC. It yields the protein CAISESQGADGYTF.